This T cell receptor (beta chain) comes out of a study of control samples from healthy donors and cancer patients. The ends lost 8 bases at V and 4 bases at J; junction bases unmatched: 6. The length of the CDR3 is 14 residues. Looked up from germline, CDR1 is MNHEY and CDR2 is SVGAGI. Clones were sequenced by immunoSEQ multiplex PCR, and TCRdb holds only the in-frame ones, with some missing. The table shows about 160,000 clones, with just over 95% occurring only once. Source material: blood. V is TRBV6-5 and J is TRBJ2-2, with 8 bases lining up with TRBD2. The sequence was collected from a young woman in good health. CDR3 coding DNA: TGTGCCAGCCAAGGGACTAGTACCACCGGGGAGCTGTTTTTT. This translates into CASQGTSTTGELFF.